This TCR beta chain was obtained from a study of blood T cell repertoires in COVID-19. Looking at the study overall: Acute and convalescent COVID-19 samples came from the United States, Italy and Spain.

This clone appeared a few times. V lost 3 bases to trimming and J lost 1 base, with 7 bases between them. The germline gives CDR1 SGHRS, CDR2 YFSETQ. CDR3 size: 13 residues. Clones were read by immunoSEQ multiplex PCR, and TCRdb kept only the in-frame ones, dropping some. The table records about 440,000 clones, 90% of them present only once. Those who participated ranged in age from 18 to 89 years and resided in 20 to 25 US areas. Clinical histories supplied by participants themselves formed the basis of cohort assignment. Donors in Cohort 3 counted as recovered after two negative PCRs, clearance, or symptom resolution.

Sequenced input: PBMCs or T cells enriched from blood (not recorded which). The V gene is TRBV5-1, the J gene TRBJ1-1; D may be TRBD1 (5 bases). This sequence was found in a man aged 18-30 years who had recovered from COVID-19. CDR3 protein: CASSSDTNTEAFF. DNA of the CDR3: TGCGCCAGCAGCTCGGACACGAACACTGAAGCTTTCTTT. The variable domain in full, completed from reference TRBV5-1 and TRBJ1-1, reads KAGVTQTPRYLIKTRGQQVTLSCSPISGHRSVSWYQQTPGQGLQFLFEYFSETQRNKGNFPGRFSGRQFSNSRSEMNVSTLELGDSALYLCASSSDTNTEAFFGQGTRLTVV.